This T cell receptor beta chain was sequenced for a study of T-cell memory formation after mild COVID-19. Overall study context: TCR clusters were mostly donor specific.

This clonotype appeared a few times. The antigen remains undetermined. Regarding the study as a whole: Clones contracting across day 15 to 85 had a balanced CD4/CD8 profile; later expanding clones leaned CD4+. The study found contracting CD4+ clones mainly in CM and EM and contracting CD8+ clones in EMRA. Pre-infection memory harbored some responding clones, suggesting cross-reactive memory joined.

TCRdb used MiXCR to reprocess the 5' RACE reads, holding one entry per CDR3 protein. This table holds approximately 170,000 distinct CDR3 sequences, 10% to 15% found once. CDR3 length: 17 amino acids. V lost 4 bases, J lost 6 bases, and 15 bases stayed unmatched. Germline-derived CDR1 and CDR2 are SGHTA and FQGNSA. The TCR originated in a young man who had mild COVID-19 (a few samples of this study predate the infection). Cell type and time point are not known. The J gene is TRBJ1-1, the V gene TRBV7-2; 9 bases are shared with TRBD1. The sample taken for sequencing was PBMCs or a T cell subset sorted from them (not recorded which). The CDR3 loop is CASSSGTGRDRGAEAFF. The CDR3 DNA reads TGTGCCAGCAGCTCAGGGACAGGGCGCGACCGGGGCGCTGAAGCTTTCTTT.